The 6 T cell receptor beta chains listed next were all sequenced from one sample in a study of TIL therapy for anti-PD-1-resistant metastatic lung cancer. Specified time point: pre-treatment sample, taken before nivolumab and TIL therapy. The libraries were made with immunoSEQ v3. Produced via immunoSEQ multiplex PCR; TCRdb's table is partial and in-frame only. The table shows tens of thousands of clones, with about four fifths occurring only once. The sample consisted of blood, taken at baseline. The origin of the receptors is a person aged 30 to 80 with non-small cell lung cancer.

This chain links TRBV5-1 with TRBJ1-1, with no clear D. CDR3 size: 15 residues. Trimming took 4 bases from V and 1 from J, leaving 14 bases between them. Germline CDR1 reads SGHRS; CDR2 reads YFSETQ. CDR3 coding DNA: TGCGCCAGCAGCACGAGGGCAGTCCCGAACACTGAAGCTTTCTTT. Protein sequence: CASSTRAVPNTEAFF.

The chain employs TRBV29-1 and TRBJ2-2; the D is unclear. Trimming removed 2 bases at V and 5 bases at J, with 9 bases between. Germline V gene sequence: CDR1 SQVTM, CDR2 ANQGSEA. This CDR3 is 13 amino acids long. The CDR3 is CSVERQETGELFF. The CDR3 nucleotides are TGCAGCGTTGAACGGCAGGAAACCGGGGAGCTGTTTTTT.

The chain employs TRBV5-4 and TRBJ2-1; the D gene is possibly TRBD2 (6 bases). The V end was cut by 9 bases, the J end by 3 bases, with 13 bases between. The CDR3 is 13 amino acids. CDR1 is SGHNT, CDR2 YYREEE, per germline (reference sequence). Written as DNA, the CDR3 is TGTGCCATCCCGGGGCGGGGCTACAATGAGCAGTTCTTC. Amino acids: CAIPGRGYNEQFF.

This sequence joins TRBV30 and TRBJ1-3; D ambiguous. Trimming removed 2 bases at V and 0 bases at J, with 5 bases between. The germline V gene has CDR1 GTSNPN and CDR2 SVGIG (reference sequence). The CDR3 runs 13 residues. CDR3 sequence (DNA): TGTGCCTGGAGTTTAGTCTCTGGAAACACCATATATTTT. It is translated as CAWSLVSGNTIYF.

The chain recombines TRBV5-1 with TRBJ2-5; no reliable D call. CDR1 SGHRS and CDR2 YFSETQ come from the germline V gene. Trimming removed 4 bases at V and 3 bases at J, with 10 bases between. This CDR3 comprises 13 residues. This chain's CDR3 is CASSPGWEETQYF. In DNA, the CDR3 is TGCGCCAGCAGCCCCGGCTGGGAAGAGACCCAGTACTTC.

The chain combines TRBV7-3 with TRBJ1-5; TRBD1 is a possible D gene (6 bases). V was cut by 1 base and J by 5 bases, with 15 bases left in between. This CDR3 has 16 amino acids. The germline V gene encodes CDR1 SGHTA and CDR2 FQGTGA. The CDR3 loop reads CASSLRGGQTHQPQHF. The CDR3, as DNA: TGTGCCAGCAGCTTAAGGGGAGGACAGACCCATCAGCCCCAGCATTTT.